This section outlines one TCR beta chain sequence together with its context. These data originate in a study of blood T cell repertoires in COVID-19. Study-wide context: Donors in the United States, Italy and Spain gave samples during acute or convalescent COVID-19. Sources were T cells, B-cell-depleted T cells, or PBMCs; the material itself was cDNA or gDNA.

Study processing details: The authors estimated nucleated cell counts from reference gene primer amplification. Libraries were prepared by immunoSEQ multiplex PCR; TCRdb keeps only in-frame clonotypes and omits some of them. The V and J calls and the clone size are those of that table, but D and trimming were determined from the DNA. The sample shows 300,000 to 450,000 clones, roughly nine tenths of them seen only once. With 6 bases clipped from V and 7 bases from J, the junction kept 6 bases outside the gene matches. Germline V gene data show CDR1 as SQVTM and CDR2 as ANQGSEA. The CDR3 totals 12 residues. Seattle patients were enrolled while actively infected and followed longitudinally.

The clonotype was recovered from a woman aged 55-69 years with COVID-19, enrolled during active disease. Sequencing input: peripheral blood. This rearrangement joins TRBV29-1 to TRBJ1-2; TRBD1 matches at 9 bases. In DNA form, the CDR3 reads TGCAGCGTCCGACAGGGGGGAGTTGGCTACACCTTC. Encoded protein: CSVRQGGVGYTF.